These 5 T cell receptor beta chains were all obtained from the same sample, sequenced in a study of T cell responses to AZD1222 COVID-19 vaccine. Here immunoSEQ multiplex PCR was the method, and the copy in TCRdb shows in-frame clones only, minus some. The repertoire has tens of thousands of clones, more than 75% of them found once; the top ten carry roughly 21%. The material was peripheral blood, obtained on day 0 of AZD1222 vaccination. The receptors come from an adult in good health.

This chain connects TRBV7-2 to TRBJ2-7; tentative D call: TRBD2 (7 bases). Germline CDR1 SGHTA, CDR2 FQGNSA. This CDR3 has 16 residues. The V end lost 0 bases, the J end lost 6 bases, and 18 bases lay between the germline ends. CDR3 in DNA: TGTGCCAGCAGCTTAGCGGGTAGGGGGGGAACTATCGAGCAGTACTTC. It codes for CASSLAGRGGTIEQYF.

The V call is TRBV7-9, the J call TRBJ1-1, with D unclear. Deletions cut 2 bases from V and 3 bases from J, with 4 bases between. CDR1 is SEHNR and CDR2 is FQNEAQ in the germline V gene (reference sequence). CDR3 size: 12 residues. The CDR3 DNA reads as TGTGCCAGCAGCTTAAAGGACACTGAAGCTTTCTTT. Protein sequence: CASSLKDTEAFF.

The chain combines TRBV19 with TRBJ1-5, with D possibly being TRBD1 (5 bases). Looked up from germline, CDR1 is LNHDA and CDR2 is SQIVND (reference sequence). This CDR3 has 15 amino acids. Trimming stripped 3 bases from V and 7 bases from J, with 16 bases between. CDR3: CASSILGREGQPQHF. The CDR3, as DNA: TGTGCCAGTAGTATTTTGGGCCGAGAGGGGCAGCCCCAGCATTTT.

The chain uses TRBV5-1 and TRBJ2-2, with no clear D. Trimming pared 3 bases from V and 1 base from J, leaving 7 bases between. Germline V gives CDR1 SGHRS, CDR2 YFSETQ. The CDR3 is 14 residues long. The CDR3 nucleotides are TGCGCCAGCAGCTCCCCGAAGAACACCGGGGAGCTGTTTTTT. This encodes CASSSPKNTGELFF.

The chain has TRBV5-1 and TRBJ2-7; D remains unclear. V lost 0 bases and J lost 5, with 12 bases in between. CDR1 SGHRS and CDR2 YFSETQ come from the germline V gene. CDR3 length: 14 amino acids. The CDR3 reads CASSLDPSGDEQYF. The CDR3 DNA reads TGCGCCAGCAGCTTGGACCCTTCGGGTGACGAGCAGTACTTC.